This TCR beta chain was recorded in a study of radiation and T cells in renal cell carcinoma. CDR3 size: 15 residues. V lost 6 bases and J lost 8; bases outside the gene matches: 5. The germline V gene encodes CDR1 MNHNY and CDR2 SVGAGI (reference sequence). Only in-frame clones appear in the TCRdb table, and some are missing; sequencing was by immunoSEQ multiplex PCR. The table lists about 150,000 clones, nearly 90% of them singletons. Time point described: baseline pretreatment blood. Treatment meaning: 15 Gy SBRT to primary tumor, nephrectomy 4 weeks later. The chain couples TRBV6-6 to TRBJ2-1; 15 bases are shared with TRBD2. The starting material was blood, obtained from a patient whose treatment included radiotherapy and nephrectomy. The receptor was isolated from a woman between 50 and 59 years old with renal cell carcinoma. The CDR3 spells CASRPGLAGGDEQFF. The CDR3 DNA sequence: TGTGCCAGCAGACCAGGACTAGCGGGGGGGGATGAGCAGTTCTTC.